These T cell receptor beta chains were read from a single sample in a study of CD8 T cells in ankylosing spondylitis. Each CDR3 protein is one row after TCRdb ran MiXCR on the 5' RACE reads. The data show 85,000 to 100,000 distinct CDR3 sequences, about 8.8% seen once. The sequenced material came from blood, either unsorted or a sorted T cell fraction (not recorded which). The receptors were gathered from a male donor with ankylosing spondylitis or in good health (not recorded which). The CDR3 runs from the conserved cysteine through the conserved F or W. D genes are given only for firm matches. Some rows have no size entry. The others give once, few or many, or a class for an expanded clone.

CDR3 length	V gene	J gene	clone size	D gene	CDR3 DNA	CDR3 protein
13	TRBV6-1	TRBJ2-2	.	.	TGTGCCAGCATCAGGCCGAACACCGGGGAGCTGTTTTTT	CASIRPNTGELFF
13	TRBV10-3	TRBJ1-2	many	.	TGTGCCATCAGTGAGGCAGGGGCGGGTGGCTACACCTTC	CAISEAGAGGYTF
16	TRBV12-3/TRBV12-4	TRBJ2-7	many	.	TGTGCCAGCAGTTTAACCAACCGTCACAGAACCTACGAGCAGTACTTC	CASSLTNRHRTYEQYF
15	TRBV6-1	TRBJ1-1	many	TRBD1	TGTGCCAGCAGTGAATTAGCAGGGGGGGTCACTGAAGCTTTCTTT	CASSELAGGVTEAFF
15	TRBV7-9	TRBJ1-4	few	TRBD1	TGTGCCAGCGGTGCTAGAGGGACAGGGGATGAAAAACTGTTTTTT	CASGARGTGDEKLFF
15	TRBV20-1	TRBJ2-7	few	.	TGCAGCGCCCTTACGAGAGGGGGGCGATCCTACGAGCAGTACTTC	CSALTRGGRSYEQYF
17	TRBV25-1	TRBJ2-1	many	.	TGTGCCAGCAGTGACGGTAAGCTAGCCCTGGCCTACAATGAGCAGTTCTTC	CASSDGKLALAYNEQFF
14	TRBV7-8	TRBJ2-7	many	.	TGTGCCAGCAGCTTAGTCACAGGGCCCTACGAGCAGTACTTC	CASSLVTGPYEQYF
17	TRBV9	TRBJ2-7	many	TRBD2	TGTGCCAGCAGCGTTCGCGGGGGGCTAATTTCTGGGGACGAGCAGTACTTC	CASSVRGGLISGDEQYF
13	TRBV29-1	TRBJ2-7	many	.	TGCAGCGTTGAAGATGCGGGTAGACACGAGCAGTACTTC	CSVEDAGRHEQYF
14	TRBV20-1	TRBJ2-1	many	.	TGCAGTGCTAGAGGGGTGATTGGGGGCGATGAGCAGTTCTTC	CSARGVIGGDEQFF
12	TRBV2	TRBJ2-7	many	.	TGTGCCAGCAGTGATGGCGGCTACGAGCAGTACTTC	CASSDGGYEQYF
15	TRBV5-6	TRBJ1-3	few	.	TGTGCCAGCAGCTTGGACGGGATCTCTGGAAACACCATATATTTT	CASSLDGISGNTIYF
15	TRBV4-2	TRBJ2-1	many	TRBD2	TGTGCCAGCAGCCAAGTAGCGGGGGGGCTCAATGAGCAGTTCTTC	CASSQVAGGLNEQFF
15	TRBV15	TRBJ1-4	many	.	TGTGCCACCAGCAGAGATCGACCTCGGGGTGAAAAACTGTTTTTT	CATSRDRPRGEKLFF
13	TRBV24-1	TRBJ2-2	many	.	TGTGCCACCAGGGCAGGTAACACCGGGGAGCTGTTTTTT	CATRAGNTGELFF
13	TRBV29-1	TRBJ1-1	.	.	TGCAGCGTTGAATGGGCCTCCAACACTGAAGCTTTCTTT	CSVEWASNTEAFF
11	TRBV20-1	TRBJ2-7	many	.	TGCAGTGCAACGGGATACTACGAGCAGTACTTC	CSATGYYEQYF
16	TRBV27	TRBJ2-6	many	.	TGTGCCAGCAGTCACGACGTGAGTCCTGGGGCCAACGTCCTGACTTTC	CASSHDVSPGANVLTF
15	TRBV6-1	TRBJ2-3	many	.	TGTGCCAGCAGGGACGCTTACACTAGCACAGATACGCAGTATTTT	CASRDAYTSTDTQYF
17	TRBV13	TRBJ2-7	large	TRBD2	TGTGCCAGCAGCCAACAATGGACTAGCGGGGGGGCTGGCGAGCAGTACTTC	CASSQQWTSGGAGEQYF
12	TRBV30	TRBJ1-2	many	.	TGTGCCTGTGGACAGCCTCTCTATGGCTACACCTTC	CACGQPLYGYTF
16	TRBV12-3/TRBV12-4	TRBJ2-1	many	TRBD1	TGTGCCAGCAGTCCTCCGGTTGGGACAGGGGTTTATGAGCAGTTCTTC	CASSPPVGTGVYEQFF
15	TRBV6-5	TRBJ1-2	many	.	TGTGCCAGCAGTTCTCGGGCGGCAGGGGCCCTCGGCTACACCTTC	CASSSRAAGALGYTF
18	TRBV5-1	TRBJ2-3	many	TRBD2	TGCGCCAGCAGCTTGAGTTTTCACAGCGGGGGGGACACAGATACGCAGTATTTT	CASSLSFHSGGDTDTQYF
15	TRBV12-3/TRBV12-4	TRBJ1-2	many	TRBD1	TGTGCCAGCAGTTTAGGGGACAGGGCCCCCTATGGCTACACCTTC	CASSLGDRAPYGYTF
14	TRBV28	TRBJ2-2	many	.	TGTGCCAGCAGTCGGCCCTCTTGGATCGGGGAGCTGTTTTTT	CASSRPSWIGELFF
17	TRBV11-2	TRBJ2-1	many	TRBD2	TGTGCCAGCAGCCTCCGAGGTAGCGGGGGCCCCTACAATGAGCAGTTCTTC	CASSLRGSGGPYNEQFF
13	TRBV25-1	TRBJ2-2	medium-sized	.	TGTGCCAGCAGTGAAAAGGGCCCCGGGGAGCTGTTTTTT	CASSEKGPGELFF
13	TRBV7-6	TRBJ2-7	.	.	TGTGCCAGCAGCCTTGACCTCGCGAGTGAGCAGTACTTC	CASSLDLASEQYF
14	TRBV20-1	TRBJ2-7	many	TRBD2	TGCAGTGCTACCGGGGGGATTAGCTCCTACGAGCAGTACTTC	CSATGGISSYEQYF
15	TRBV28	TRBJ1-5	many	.	TGTGCCAGCAGTCGACCCCCTCCGGAGGATCAGCCCCAGCATTTT	CASSRPPPEDQPQHF